The 28 T cell receptor beta chains given below trace back to one sample, sequenced in a study of CD8+ T cells in alopecia areata. Isolated RNA was reverse transcribed into cDNA used as the sequencing template. Repertoires were generated with immunoSEQ multiplex PCR, while TCRdb's copy carries only in-frame clones and drops some. The table shows roughly 150,000 clones, with roughly 50% occurring only once. Sequenced material: CD4+ T cells sorted from blood. Receptors were obtained from a human donor with alopecia areata.

The chain carries TRBV25-1 and TRBJ2-7, with D maybe TRBD2 (6 bases). The germline V and J ends were trimmed by 6 bases and 4 bases, with 22 bases remaining between them. This CDR3 is built from 16 residues. Germline-derived CDR1 and CDR2 are MGHDK and SYGVNS. CDR3 nucleotides: TGTGCCAGCAGCGACCTTGGAGGGCCTTCGATTTACGAGCAGTACTTC. Translation: CASSDLGGPSIYEQYF.

The CDR3 is CASSPVYMNTEAFF. In nucleotides, the CDR3 is TGTGCCAGCAGCCCGGTATACATGAACACTGAAGCTTTCTTT. V usage is TRBV7-3 and J usage is TRBJ1-1; D is unresolved. The CDR3 has 14 residues. The V end was cut by 5 bases, the J end by 0 bases, with 10 bases between. Germline assignment: CDR1 SGHTA and CDR2 FQGTGA.

The rearrangement links TRBV28 to TRBJ1-2; D remains unclear. The CDR3 spans 11 residues. Germline V CDR1 and CDR2: MDHEN, SYDVKM. V was trimmed by 6 bases and J by 5 bases, leaving 7 bases between them. The CDR3 sequence is CASRSGYGYTF. CDR3 in DNA: TGTGCCAGCAGGTCCGGGTATGGCTACACCTTC.

This clone was recorded a few times. The rearrangement uses TRBV4-1 and TRBJ2-5, with D possibly being TRBD2 (5 bases). V shed 0 bases and J shed 0 bases, with 17 bases lying between them. CDR1 is MGHRA and CDR2 is YSYEKL in the germline V gene. This CDR3 spans 18 amino acids. CDR3 nucleotides: TGCGCCAGCAGCCAAGATAGGAAAGCGGTACCGTACCAAGAGACCCAGTACTTC. This sequence encodes CASSQDRKAVPYQETQYF.

To note about this clone: At the DNA level, this CDR3 is encoded by other sequences in the same sample as well. The rearrangement joins TRBV30 to TRBJ2-7; D not certain. V dropped 0 bases and J dropped 3 bases, with 3 bases sitting between them. Per germline, CDR1 GTSNPN and CDR2 SVGIG (reference sequence). The CDR3 totals 11 residues. Here the CDR3 DNA reads TGTGCCTGGAGTGTGCGCTACGAGCAGTACTTC. This sequence encodes CAWSVRYEQYF. The full variable domain, completed using reference TRBV30 and TRBJ2-7, is SQTIHQWPATLVQPVGSPLSLECTVEGTSNPNLYWYRQAAGRGLQLLFYSVGIGQISSEVPQNLSASRPQDRQFILSSKKLLLSDSGFYLCAWSVRYEQYFGPGTRLTVT.

This rearrangement joins TRBV7-9 to TRBJ2-2, with a weak D call TRBD2 (5 bases). V was trimmed by 4 bases and J by 4 bases, leaving 22 bases between them. The CDR3 contains 18 residues. The germline V gene encodes CDR1 SEHNR and CDR2 FQNEAQ (reference sequence). The CDR3 DNA follows: TGTGCCAGCAGCTCATCGCCGGGTCCCAGCCGGGGCACCGGGGAGCTGTTTTTT. Translating gives CASSSSPGPSRGTGELFF.

The chain joins TRBV5-1 to TRBJ1-1; a possible D gene is TRBD1 (6 bases). Germline V gene sequence: CDR1 SGHRS, CDR2 YFSETQ. V lost 1 base and J lost 4, with 23 bases in between. The CDR3 consists of 18 residues. In DNA form, the CDR3 reads TGCGCCAGCAGCTTGTTCGGTACGGCAGGGGTAAGTGGCACTGAAGCTTTCTTT. Amino acids: CASSLFGTAGVSGTEAFF.

This clone was observed many times. The rearrangement uses TRBV7-2 and TRBJ2-1, with TRBD2 identical over 8 bases. V was pared by 6 bases and J by 5 bases, with 6 bases of the junction left unmatched. The CDR3 consists of 14 residues. The germline CDR1 and CDR2 sequences are SGHTA and FQGNSA. The CDR3 reads CASREGLVNNEQFF. The CDR3 region has the DNA TGTGCCAGCAGGGAGGGACTAGTAAACAATGAGCAGTTCTTC. Full variable domain (remainder filled in from reference TRBV7-2 and TRBJ2-1): GAGVSQSPSNKVTEKGKDVELRCDPISGHTALYWYRQSLGQGLEFLIYFQGNSAPDKSGLPSDRFSAERTGGSVSTLTIQRTQQEDSAVYLCASREGLVNNEQFFGPGTRLTVL.

V usage is TRBV28 and J usage is TRBJ1-1, with D maybe TRBD1 (6 bases). This CDR3 has 14 amino acids. The germline CDR1 and CDR2 sequences are MDHEN and SYDVKM. Trimming shortened V by 3 bases and J by 1 base, and 9 bases separated the two germline ends. CDR3: CASSFNRANTEAFF. The DNA of the CDR3 is TGTGCCAGCAGTTTCAACAGGGCGAACACTGAAGCTTTCTTT.

The V gene is TRBV29-1, the J gene TRBJ1-5; no definite D call. In germline, CDR1 is SQVTM, CDR2 ANQGSEA. CDR3 length equals 14 residues. V was trimmed by 4 bases and J by 2 bases, leaving 12 bases between them. CDR3 nucleotide sequence: TGCAGCGTTGGGGCGGGGTCGGGCAATCAGCCCCAGCATTTT. Protein sequence: CSVGAGSGNQPQHF.

This clone was counted a few times. V usage is TRBV7-3 and J usage is TRBJ2-1; 7 nucleotides agree with TRBD1. The V and J ends lost 5 bases and 8 bases, in that order; junction bases with no gene match: 9. Germline lookup yields CDR1 SGHTA and CDR2 FQGTGA. The length of the CDR3 is 14 residues. The DNA for the CDR3 is TGTGCCAGCAGCCGAAACAGGGGTGGGGATGAGCAGTTCTTC. It is translated as CASSRNRGGDEQFF. The complete variable domain, with remaining parts taken from reference TRBV7-3 and TRBJ2-1, reads GAGVSQTPSNKVTEKGKYVELRCDPISGHTALYWYRQSLGQGPEFLIYFQGTGAADDSGLPNDRFFAVRPEGSVSTLKIQRTERGDSAVYLCASSRNRGGDEQFFGPGTRLTVL.

The gene calls are TRBV7-9 and TRBJ2-3; perhaps D is TRBD1 or TRBD2 (5 bases each). V was cut by 4 bases and J by 1 base, with 18 bases left in between. Germline CDR1 is SEHNR and CDR2 is FQNEAQ (reference sequence). This CDR3 comprises 17 residues. In nucleotides, the CDR3 is TGTGCCAGCAGCTCTCTCCCTCGGGGACCTCGCACAGATACGCAGTATTTT. This gives the protein CASSSLPRGPRTDTQYF.

CDR3 in amino acids: CASSSGGNQPQHF. The CDR3, as DNA: TGTGCCAGCTCCTCGGGGGGCAATCAGCCCCAGCATTTT. The chain links TRBV18 to TRBJ1-5, with D possibly matching TRBD1 (5 bases). The germline V gene encodes CDR1 KGHSH and CDR2 LQKENI. V shed 6 bases and J shed 2 bases, with 8 bases lying between them. This CDR3 contains 13 residues.

This clone was seen a handful of times. This sequence joins TRBV29-1 and TRBJ2-5, with D unclear. The germline V gene encodes CDR1 SQVTM and CDR2 ANQGSEA. V gave up 5 bases and J gave up 2 bases, with 18 bases separating them. This CDR3 comprises 15 residues. The CDR3: CSVLIRARTQETQYF. The DNA of the CDR3 is TGCAGCGTTTTAATCCGGGCAAGAACTCAAGAGACCCAGTACTTC.

This chain links TRBV5-4 with TRBJ2-2; the D is unclear. The V gene's germline CDR1 is SGHNT and CDR2 YYREEE (reference sequence). Deletions cut 2 bases from V and 7 bases from J, with 9 bases between. The CDR3 consists of 13 residues. The CDR3 nucleotides are TGTGCCAGCAGCTTCCCGCCCTTCGGGGAGCTGTTTTTT. As protein: CASSFPPFGELFF.

To note about this clone: The same CDR3 can be traced to other DNA sequences in this sample. The chain is built from TRBV29-1 and TRBJ2-5; 7 positions agree with TRBD2. The CDR3 runs 11 residues. In germline, CDR1 is SQVTM, CDR2 ANQGSEA. Germline trimming cut 4 bases from V and 4 bases from J; bases unmatched to any gene: 0. The CDR3 loop is CSVGEGETQYF. CDR3 nucleotide sequence: TGCAGCGTTGGGGAGGGAGAGACCCAGTACTTC.

The V call is TRBV29-1, the J call TRBJ2-7; TRBD1 aligns across 7 bases. The germline gives CDR1 SQVTM, CDR2 ANQGSEA. The CDR3 spans 15 residues. With 4 bases clipped from V and 0 bases from J, the junction kept 9 bases outside the gene matches. The CDR3 DNA sequence: TGCAGCGTTGGCCTAGACAGGGTTCTCTCCTACGAGCAGTACTTC. It specifies CSVGLDRVLSYEQYF.

The chain has TRBV27 and TRBJ1-4; D not certain. V was trimmed by 5 bases and J by 5 bases, leaving 18 bases between them. CDR3 length equals 16 residues. Germline values: CDR1 MNHEY, CDR2 SMNVEV (reference sequence). The CDR3: CASSPQGVGTNEKLFF. The CDR3 DNA follows: TGTGCCAGCAGTCCTCAAGGAGTTGGAACGAATGAAAAACTGTTTTTT.

This rearrangement joins TRBV29-1 to TRBJ1-2; D not certain. This CDR3 has 12 residues. Germline V gene data show CDR1 as SQVTM and CDR2 as ANQGSEA. Trimming stripped 5 bases from V and 9 bases from J, with 16 bases between. In nucleotides, the CDR3 is TGCAGCGTTACCGGGAGCCTGTTAAGCTACACCTTC. As protein: CSVTGSLLSYTF.

This chain joins TRBV29-1 and TRBJ1-2; 10 positions agree with TRBD1. V was clipped by 7 bases and J by 2 bases; unmatched bases: 4. The CDR3 totals 13 residues. Germline V gene sequence: CDR1 SQVTM, CDR2 ANQGSEA. The CDR3 DNA follows: TGCAGCGCCGGGACAGGGGCGAACTATGGCTACACCTTC. It yields the protein CSAGTGANYGYTF.

The chain has TRBV27 and TRBJ1-6; D is perhaps TRBD1 (5 bases). The CDR3 spans 16 residues. V gave up 0 bases and J gave up 10 bases, with 16 bases separating them. CDR1 and CDR2 (germline): MNHEY, SMNVEV (reference sequence). The CDR3 loop reads CASSLSRGRLGSPLHF. DNA for the CDR3: TGTGCCAGCAGTTTATCCCGGGGACGGTTAGGCTCACCCCTCCACTTT.

The chain links TRBV21-1 to TRBJ1-5. TRBV21-1 is reported as a pseudogene. The CDR3 is made up of 10 amino acids. The CDR3 reads CAREHQPQHF. In DNA form, the CDR3 reads TGTGCCAGGGAACATCAGCCCCAGCATTTT.

V usage is TRBV6-6 and J usage is TRBJ1-5; D is perhaps TRBD1 (5 bases). Germline V gene sequence: CDR1 MNHNY, CDR2 SVGAGI (reference sequence). The CDR3 is 14 amino acids. V gave up 8 bases and J gave up 8 bases, with 19 bases separating them. The CDR3 region has the DNA TGTGCCAGCTGTCGGGGCCCCGGGTTCGAGCCCCAGCATTTT. Amino acids: CASCRGPGFEPQHF.

The V and J genes are TRBV15 and TRBJ2-4; the D call may be TRBD1 or TRBD2 (5 bases each). The CDR3 totals 14 residues. The germline CDR1 and CDR2 sequences are LNHNV and YYDKDF (reference sequence). V was clipped by 4 bases and J by 9 bases, with 16 bases between them. The CDR3 DNA is TGTGCCACCAGCACTTCCAGGGAGATGGGCATTCAGTACTTC. Protein sequence: CATSTSREMGIQYF.

This clone was seen more than once but under ten times. V and J are TRBV29-1 and TRBJ2-7; D may be TRBD1 or TRBD2 (5 bases each). The germline V gene encodes CDR1 SQVTM and CDR2 ANQGSEA. The CDR3 extends over 12 amino acids. Trimming stripped 6 bases from V and 7 bases from J, with 16 bases between. Here the CDR3 DNA reads TGCAGCGTGTGGGACGGCCTGGGGGAGCAGTACTTC. Translation gives CSVWDGLGEQYF.

The chain recombines TRBV27 with TRBJ2-6, with 7 nucleotides matching TRBD2. Germline lookup yields CDR1 MNHEY and CDR2 SMNVEV (reference sequence). This CDR3 region has 17 residues. Unmatched junction bases numbered 7, after V lost 3 bases and J lost 2 bases. As DNA, the CDR3 is TGTGCCAGCAGTTTGGGAGGGTATTCCCCTGGGGCCAACGTCCTGACTTTC. Its protein product is CASSLGGYSPGANVLTF.

There are a few counts of this clone. The chain carries TRBV7-2 and TRBJ2-3; 9 bases match TRBD2. Germline lookup yields CDR1 SGHTA and CDR2 FQGNSA. The CDR3 spans 15 residues. Trimming cost V 2 bases and J 3 bases; bases outside gene matches: 3. The CDR3 here is CASSLIAGETDTQYF. The CDR3 bases are TGTGCCAGCAGCTTAATAGCGGGAGAGACAGATACGCAGTATTTT.

The chain carries TRBV29-1 and TRBJ2-5; 10 bases fit TRBD2. The CDR3 sequence is 12 residues long. Losses at the gene ends were 6 bases for V and 5 bases for J; bases not matched to a gene: 3. CDR1 and CDR2 from the germline V gene are SQVTM and ANQGSEA. The CDR3 coding sequence is TGCAGCGTGACGGGACTAGCGGAGACCCAGTACTTC. This sequence encodes CSVTGLAETQYF.